These 27 T cell receptor beta chains were sequenced from one sample in a study of T cell clones after liver transplantation. Only in-frame clones appear in the TCRdb table, and some are missing; sequencing was by immunoSEQ multiplex PCR. The sample holds some 20,000 clones, about four fifths seen once. The sequenced sample was CD8+ T cells from blood, obtained 54 months after liver transplant. These receptors were obtained from a human patient who received a liver transplant. The graft donor may have given rise to some T cells.

This chain connects TRBV7-9 to TRBJ1-2, with TRBD1 as a possible D gene (5 bases). The germline gives CDR1 SEHNR, CDR2 FQNEAQ (reference sequence). Between the trimmed V and J ends, which lost 1 base and 1 base, there was a span of 10 bases. This CDR3 has 15 amino acids. The CDR3 sequence is CASSLGETVNYGYTF. The CDR3 nucleotides read TGTGCCAGCAGCTTAGGAGAGACAGTTAACTATGGCTACACCTTC.

Of note for this clone: The junction shows a germline mismatch at one end, possibly a read error. The J gene is TRBJ1-2, the V gene TRBV19; D is uncertain. The germline V gene encodes CDR1 LNHDA and CDR2 SQIVND (reference sequence). The CDR3 runs to 13 residues. The DNA of the CDR3 is TGTACCAGTAGTCCTACGGACGGCTATGGCTACACCTTC. This codes for CTSSPTDGYGYTF. Using reference TRBV19 and TRBJ1-2 for the parts outside the CDR3, the full variable domain is DGGITQSPKYLFRKEGQNVTLSCEQNLNHDAMYWYRQDPGQGLRLIYYSQIVNDFQKGDIAEGYSVSREKKESFPLTVTSAQKNPTAFYLCTSSPTDGYGYTFGSGTRLTVV.

As to this clone: The same CDR3 is also encoded by other DNA sequences in this sample. The chain uses TRBV13 and TRBJ2-1; D possibly corresponds to TRBD2 (5 bases). CDR1 and CDR2 (germline): PRHDT, FYEKMQ (reference sequence). Trimming took 0 bases from V and 7 from J, leaving 7 bases between them. CDR3 length equals 13 residues. The CDR3 region is CASSLGAGNEQFF. The CDR3 nucleotides are TGTGCCAGCAGCTTAGGCGCGGGTAATGAGCAGTTCTTC.

The rearrangement uses TRBV5-5 and TRBJ1-2; 7 bases are a match to TRBD1. V dropped 0 bases and J dropped 4; count of bases not matched to a gene: 6. The CDR3 consists of 15 residues. The V gene's germline CDR1 is SGHKS and CDR2 YYEKEE (reference sequence). The CDR3 sequence is CASSLEQGTIYGYTF. The CDR3 bases are TGTGCCAGCAGCTTGGAACAGGGGACAATCTATGGCTACACCTTC.

The chain couples TRBV5-5 to TRBJ2-7; 8 bases map to TRBD1. Germline V gives CDR1 SGHKS, CDR2 YYEKEE (reference sequence). The V and J ends lost 0 bases and 1 base, in that order; junction bases with no gene match: 6. This CDR3 spans 16 amino acids. The CDR3 region is CASSLEWTGSSYEQYF. CDR3 bases: TGTGCCAGCAGCTTGGAATGGACAGGGAGTTCCTACGAGCAGTACTTC. Complete variable domain (other parts from reference TRBV5-5 and TRBJ2-7): DAGVTQSPTHLIKTRGQQVTLRCSPISGHKSVSWYQQVLGQGPQFIFQYYEKEERGRGNFPDRFSARQFPNYSSELNVNALLLGDSALYLCASSLEWTGSSYEQYFGPGTRLTVT.

The genes are TRBV6-1 and TRBJ2-5, with TRBD2 matching over 12 bases. V shed 2 bases and J 2 bases; nucleotides not matched to a gene: 0. Germline lookup yields CDR1 MNHNS and CDR2 SASEGT. CDR3 length equals 15 residues. CDR3 sequence (DNA): TGTGCCAGCAGTGAACTAGCGGGGGGGCAAGAGACCCAGTACTTC. It specifies CASSELAGGQETQYF.

The chain has TRBV29-1 and TRBJ2-7, with D unresolved. Per the germline V gene, CDR1 is SQVTM and CDR2 is ANQGSEA. The CDR3 totals 13 residues. The CDR3 coding sequence is TGCAGTGTCCCGTCGGCAGAAACCTACGAGCAGTACTTC. Amino acids: CSVPSAETYEQYF.

The rearrangement uses TRBV30 and TRBJ1-1; 9 bases fit TRBD1. The length of the CDR3 is 17 residues. V lost 4 bases, J lost 0 bases, and 12 bases stayed unmatched. Per germline, CDR1 GTSNPN and CDR2 SVGIG (reference sequence). The CDR3 sequence: CAWIQRDRDVLNTEAFF. Here the CDR3 DNA reads TGTGCCTGGATTCAAAGGGACAGGGATGTTCTGAACACTGAAGCTTTCTTT.

The V and J genes are TRBV2 and TRBJ1-5; no clear D gene. CDR1 is SNHLY and CDR2 is FYNNEI in the germline V gene. The CDR3 runs 15 residues. Deletions cut 6 bases from V and 0 bases from J, with 12 bases between. CDR3 nucleotides: TGTGCCAGCAGAGAACCGGGGAATAGCAATCAGCCCCAGCATTTT. The encoded protein is CASREPGNSNQPQHF.

This clone was seen only once. The chain uses TRBV30 and TRBJ2-7; D unclear. Trimming cost V 0 bases and J 4 bases, with 7 bases left between them. The CDR3 totals 12 residues. CDR1 and CDR2 (germline): GTSNPN, SVGIG (reference sequence). The CDR3 sequence is CAWSVRGYEQYF. CDR3 in DNA: TGTGCCTGGAGTGTACGTGGGTACGAGCAGTACTTC.

The gene calls are TRBV10-3 and TRBJ2-1; 8 bases agree with TRBD1. The CDR3 sequence is 13 residues long. Germline CDR1 and CDR2: ENHRY and SYGVKD. Trimming took 5 bases from V and 10 from J; bases not matched to a gene: 7. CDR3 sequence: CAISPGQGKEQFF. The CDR3 coding sequence is TGTGCCATCAGTCCCGGACAGGGTAAAGAGCAGTTCTTC.

The chain has TRBV5-4 and TRBJ1-6; tentative D call: TRBD1 (5 bases). The CDR3 sequence is 14 residues long. Trimming removed 1 base at V and 14 bases at J, with 16 bases between. Germline V CDR1 and CDR2: SGHNT, YYREEE (reference sequence). For the CDR3, the DNA is TGTGCCAGCAGCTTGCCGACAGCTCCCGAGGCCCTCCACTTT. Encoded protein: CASSLPTAPEALHF. The complete variable domain, with remaining parts taken from reference TRBV5-4 and TRBJ1-6, reads ETGVTQSPTHLIKTRGQQVTLRCSSQSGHNTVSWYQQALGQGPQFIFQYYREEENGRGNFPPRFSGLQFPNYSSELNVNALELDDSALYLCASSLPTAPEALHFGNGTRLTVT.

The V and J genes are TRBV7-3 and TRBJ2-3, with D possibly being TRBD2 (5 bases). The germline gives CDR1 SGHTA, CDR2 FQGTGA. Trimming shortened V by 1 base and J by 4 bases, and 6 bases separated the two germline ends. The CDR3 is made up of 13 amino acids. CDR3 sequence: CASSLIGADTQYF. The CDR3 DNA sequence: TGTGCCAGCAGCTTAATCGGGGCAGATACGCAGTATTTT.

This chain links TRBV5-8 with TRBJ2-3, with a tentative D call TRBD2 (6 bases). The V gene's germline CDR1 is SGHTS and CDR2 YDEGEE. CDR3 length: 15 amino acids. V lost 0 bases, J lost 6 bases, and 14 bases lay in between. CDR3 sequence reads: CASSLGELAMDTQYF. Here the CDR3 DNA reads TGTGCCAGCAGCTTGGGGGAACTAGCAATGGATACGCAGTATTTT. Full variable domain (outside the CDR3, taken from reference TRBV5-8 and TRBJ2-3): EAGVTQSPTHLIKTRGQQATLRCSPISGHTSVYWYQQALGLGLQFLLWYDEGEERNRGNFPPRFSGRQFPNYSSELNVNALELEDSALYLCASSLGELAMDTQYFGPGTRLTVL.

The V and J genes are TRBV9 and TRBJ2-2; D is ambiguous. CDR3 length equals 12 residues. Between the trimmed V and J ends, which lost 0 bases and 6 bases, there was a span of 3 bases. CDR1 SGDLS and CDR2 YYNGEE come from the germline V gene. The CDR3 bases are TGTGCCAGCAGCGTAGAAGCCGGGGAGCTGTTTTTT. This encodes CASSVEAGELFF.

This clone was observed once. This chain uses TRBV4-1 with TRBJ1-1, with D uncertain. Between the trimmed V and J ends, which lost 3 bases and 0 bases, there was a span of 11 bases. Looked up from germline, CDR1 is MGHRA and CDR2 is YSYEKL. CDR3 length: 15 amino acids. CDR3 region: CASSHGESLNTEAFF. Here the CDR3 DNA reads TGCGCCAGCAGCCACGGGGAGAGCCTGAACACTGAAGCTTTCTTT.

This rearrangement joins TRBV9 to TRBJ2-2; a weak D match, TRBD1 (5 bases). This CDR3 spans 14 amino acids. The V end was cut by 4 bases, the J end by 1 base, with 8 bases between. The germline V gene has CDR1 SGDLS and CDR2 YYNGEE. The CDR3 nucleotides read TGTGCCAGCAGCCCCGGACAGAACACCGGGGAGCTGTTTTTT. Protein: CASSPGQNTGELFF.

V is TRBV4-2 and J is TRBJ1-5; possibly TRBD1 for D (5 bases). The germline V and J ends were trimmed by 3 bases and 5 bases, with 14 bases remaining between them. The germline CDR1 and CDR2 sequences are LGHNA and YNFKEQ. The CDR3 covers 15 residues. CDR3 bases: TGTGCCAGCAGCCAGGAGGGGTATTGGGATCAGCCCCAGCATTTT. Its translation: CASSQEGYWDQPQHF.

This clone rates as medium-sized. This rearrangement joins TRBV10-2 to TRBJ1-6, with D hard to call. The CDR3 has 15 residues. CDR1 and CDR2 (germline): WSHSY, SAAADI. V lost 0 bases, J lost 9 bases, and 12 bases lay in between. CDR3 DNA: TGCGCCAGCAGTGAGTCGCTTGGGTCTAGTTCACCCCTCCACTTT. Its protein product is CASSESLGSSSPLHF.

The J gene is TRBJ2-2, the V gene TRBV19; 9 nucleotides agree with TRBD1. V gave up 4 bases and J gave up 6 bases; unmatched junction bases: 9. The germline gives CDR1 LNHDA, CDR2 SQIVND (reference sequence). The CDR3 length is 16 residues. The CDR3 DNA reads TGTGCCAGTAGTAACCTTCCGGGACAGGGACCCGGGGAGCTGTTTTTT. This encodes CASSNLPGQGPGELFF.

The CDR3 DNA reads TGTGCCAGCAGCCTAGGGGACACGGGGTCTGGAAACACCATATATTTT. It specifies CASSLGDTGSGNTIYF. This sequence joins TRBV11-3 and TRBJ1-3, with a weak D call TRBD1 (6 bases). Germline CDR1 reads SGHNT; CDR2 reads YENEEA. V lost 5 bases, J lost 1 base, and 15 bases lay in between. This CDR3 comprises 16 residues.

The chain has TRBV28 and TRBJ2-2; 7 bases are shared with TRBD1. The trim removed 6 bases at V and 0 bases at J, leaving 4 bases unmatched. This CDR3 spans 15 amino acids. Germline values: CDR1 MDHEN, CDR2 SYDVKM. CDR3 nucleotides: TGTGCCAGCAGCTCGGACAGGACGAACACCGGGGAGCTGTTTTTT. This translates into CASSSDRTNTGELFF.

This clone is medium-sized in the sample. V is TRBV7-9 and J is TRBJ1-2; 10 nucleotides match TRBD1. The V and J ends lost 6 bases and 10 bases, in that order; junction bases with no gene match: 8. Germline lookup yields CDR1 SEHNR and CDR2 FQNEAQ (reference sequence). The CDR3 covers 13 residues. The CDR3 reads CASRLDRGLDYTF. CDR3 sequence (DNA): TGTGCCAGCAGACTCGACAGGGGGCTTGACTACACCTTC. Complete variable domain (other parts from reference TRBV7-9 and TRBJ1-2): DTGVSQNPRHKITKRGQNVTFRCDPISEHNRLYWYRQTLGQGPEFLTYFQNEAQLEKSRLLSDRFSAERPKGSFSTLEIQRTEQGDSAMYLCASRLDRGLDYTFGSGTRLTVV.

V gene TRBV19 combines with J gene TRBJ1-2; possibly TRBD1 for D (5 bases). V lost 5 bases to trimming and J lost 8 bases, with 18 bases between them. This CDR3 region has 14 residues. From germline, CDR1 is LNHDA and CDR2 SQIVND (reference sequence). The CDR3 region is CASSYGEGVEGYTF. The CDR3 nucleotides read TGTGCCAGTAGTTATGGGGAAGGGGTTGAAGGCTACACCTTC.

The chain is built from TRBV19 and TRBJ2-4; TRBD2 matches 9 bases. The CDR3 is made up of 16 amino acids. The J segment lost 2 bases and the V segment lost 7 bases, leaving 9 bases of the junction unmatched. The V gene's germline CDR1 is LNHDA and CDR2 SQIVND (reference sequence). The DNA for the CDR3 is TGTGCCAGTACCCGCGGACTAGCGATACCCAAAAACATTCAGTACTTC. Protein sequence: CASTRGLAIPKNIQYF.

V and J are TRBV19 and TRBJ1-5, with D unclear. Per germline, CDR1 LNHDA and CDR2 SQIVND (reference sequence). V lost 0 bases, J lost 0 bases, and 9 bases lay in between. The CDR3 loop spans 16 amino acids. CDR3 nucleotide sequence: TGTGCCAGTAGTATAGACTTGAGTTATAGCAATCAGCCCCAGCATTTT. Residues: CASSIDLSYSNQPQHF.

V is TRBV19 and J is TRBJ1-3; D is unresolved. The V gene lost 7 bases and the J gene lost 2 bases, with 15 bases spanning the gap. CDR3 size: 15 residues. Germline CDR1 LNHDA, CDR2 SQIVND (reference sequence). CDR3 in amino acids: CASKIQAPAGNTIYF. The CDR3 nucleotides are TGTGCCAGTAAAATCCAGGCCCCGGCTGGAAACACCATATATTTT.